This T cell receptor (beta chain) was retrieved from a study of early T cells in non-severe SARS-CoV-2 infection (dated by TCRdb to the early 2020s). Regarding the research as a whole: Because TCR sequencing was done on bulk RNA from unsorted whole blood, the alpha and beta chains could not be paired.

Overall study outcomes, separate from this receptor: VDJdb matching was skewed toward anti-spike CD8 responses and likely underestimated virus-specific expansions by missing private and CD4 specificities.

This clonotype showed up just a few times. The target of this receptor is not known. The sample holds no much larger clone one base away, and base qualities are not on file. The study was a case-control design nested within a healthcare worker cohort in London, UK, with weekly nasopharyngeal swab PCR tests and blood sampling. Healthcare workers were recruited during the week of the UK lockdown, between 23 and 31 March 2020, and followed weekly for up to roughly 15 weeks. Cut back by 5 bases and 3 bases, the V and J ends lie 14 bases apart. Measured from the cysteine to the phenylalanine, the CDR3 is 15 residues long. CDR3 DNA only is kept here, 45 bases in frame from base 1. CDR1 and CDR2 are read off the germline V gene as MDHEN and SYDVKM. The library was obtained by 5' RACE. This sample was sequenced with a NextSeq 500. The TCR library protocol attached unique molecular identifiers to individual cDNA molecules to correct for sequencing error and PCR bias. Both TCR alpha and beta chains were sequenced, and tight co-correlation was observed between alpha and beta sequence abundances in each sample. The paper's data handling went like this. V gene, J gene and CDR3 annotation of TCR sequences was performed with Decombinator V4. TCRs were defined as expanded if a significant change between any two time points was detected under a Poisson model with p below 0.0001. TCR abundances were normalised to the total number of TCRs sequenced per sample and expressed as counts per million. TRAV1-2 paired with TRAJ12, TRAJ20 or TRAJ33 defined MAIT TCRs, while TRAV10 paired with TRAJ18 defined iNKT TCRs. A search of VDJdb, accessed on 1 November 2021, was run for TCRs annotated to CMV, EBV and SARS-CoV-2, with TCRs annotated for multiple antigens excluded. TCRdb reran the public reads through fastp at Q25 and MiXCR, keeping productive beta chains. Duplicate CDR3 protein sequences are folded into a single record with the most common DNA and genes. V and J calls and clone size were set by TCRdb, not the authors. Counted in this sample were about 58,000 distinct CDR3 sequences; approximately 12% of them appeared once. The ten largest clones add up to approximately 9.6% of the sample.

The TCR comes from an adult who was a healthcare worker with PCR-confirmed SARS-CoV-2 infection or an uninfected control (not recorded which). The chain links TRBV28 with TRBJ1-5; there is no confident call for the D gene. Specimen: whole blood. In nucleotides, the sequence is TGTGCCAGCAGTAATCAAGGACTCGTCAATCAGCCCCAGCATTTT. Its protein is CASSNQGLVNQPQHF.